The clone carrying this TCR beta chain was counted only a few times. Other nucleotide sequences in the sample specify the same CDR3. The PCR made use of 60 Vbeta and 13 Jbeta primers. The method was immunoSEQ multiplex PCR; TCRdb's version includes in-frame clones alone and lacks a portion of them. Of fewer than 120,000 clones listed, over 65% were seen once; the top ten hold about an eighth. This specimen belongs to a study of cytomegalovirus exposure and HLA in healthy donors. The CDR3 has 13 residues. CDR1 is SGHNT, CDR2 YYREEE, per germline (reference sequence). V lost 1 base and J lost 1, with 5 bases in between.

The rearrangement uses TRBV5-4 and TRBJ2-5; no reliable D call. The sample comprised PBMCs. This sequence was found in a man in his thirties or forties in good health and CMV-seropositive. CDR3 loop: CASSLFSQETQYF. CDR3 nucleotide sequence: TGTGCCAGCAGCTTGTTCAGCCAAGAGACCCAGTACTTC.